This entry describes one T cell receptor beta chain. The antigen is unknown. This sample is part of a study of cytomegalovirus exposure and HLA in healthy donors. The overall study: The study's early data release held 80 million to 95 million unique TCRs from HLA-typed donors. Study results and caveats: It was in a later analysis that TCR association rates were seen to vary by HLA locus, highest for DRB1 and lowest for HLA-C.

PCR was performed using 60 Vbeta and 13 Jbeta primers. This table comes from immunoSEQ multiplex PCR, and its TCRdb copy is limited to in-frame clones, with some not included. The table has about 150,000 clones, 80% to 85% seen once; the top ten hold 1.5% to 2.5%. The V gene's germline CDR1 is SEHNR and CDR2 FQNEAQ (reference sequence). There are 14 residues in the CDR3. Sequenced sample: PBMCs. This TCR derives from a man younger than 30 in good health and CMV-seronegative. The V and J genes are TRBV7-9 and TRBJ2-5, with D unresolved. Near its end, the DNA agrees better with TRBJ2-7, so the J call may be wrong. The CDR3 loop reads CASSPATPPSEQYF. CDR3 in DNA: TGTGCCAGCAGCCCCGCGACACCCCCCTCCGAGCAGTACTTC.